Listed below are T cell receptor beta chains from one sample, sequenced in a study of human T cells and chemical hapten exposure. TCRdb reprocessed the 5' RACE reads via MiXCR and lists one record per CDR3 protein. Of 130,000 or so distinct CDR3 sequences in the sample, over 3.5% were seen once. These receptors were obtained from a female donor in good health. Each CDR3 is given with its conserved first and last residue. The D gene is left open where the match is weak. The listing skips clone size in some rows; elsewhere it reads once, few, many or a size class.

many | TRBJ1-6 | TRBV5-6 | NA | TGTGCCAGCAGCCCCCGTCGGGGCGCGGGGAATTCACCCCTCCACTTT | CASSPRRGAGNSPLHF
many | TRBJ2-1 | TRBV7-9 | TRBD2 | TGTGCCAGCAGCTTAACTAGCGGGGGCAACTACAATGAGCAGTTCTTC | CASSLTSGGNYNEQFF
many | TRBJ2-2 | TRBV7-2 | NA | TGTGCCAGCAGCATTCTCTTTACCGGGGAGCTGTTTTTT | CASSILFTGELFF
few | TRBJ2-7 | TRBV7-9 | TRBD1 | TGTGCCAGCAGCCCGGACAGGTTTGGAGGGCAGTACTTC | CASSPDRFGGQYF
many | TRBJ2-6 | TRBV6-2/TRBV6-3 | TRBD2 | TGTGCCAGCAGTTACTCTTCTCGGCGGGGGGCACCTGGGGCCAACGTCCTGACTTTC | CASSYSSRRGAPGANVLTF
few | TRBJ1-1 | TRBV5-4 | TRBD1 | TGTGCCAGCAGCCGCGCCGGGACAGGGGAAGCTTTCTTT | CASSRAGTGEAFF
many | TRBJ2-7 | TRBV7-2 | NA | TGTGCCAGCAGCTTTCAGGGCCATAGCTCCTACGAGCAGTACTTC | CASSFQGHSSYEQYF
many | TRBJ2-6 | TRBV7-7 | NA | TGTGCTAGCAGTTCCTCCCCGGCCAACGTCCTGACTTTC | CASSSSPANVLTF
many | TRBJ2-7 | TRBV20-1 | NA | TGCAGTGCCCCTAATGGGGTCGAGCAGTACTTC | CSAPNGVEQYF
many | TRBJ1-3 | TRBV7-9 | NA | TGTGCCAGCAGCTTAATGGACACCATATATTTT | CASSLMDTIYF
NA | TRBJ2-1 | TRBV5-1 | NA | TGCGCCAGCAGCTTGGCCCAGGGTGGCAATGAGCAGTTCTTC | CASSLAQGGNEQFF
many | TRBJ1-5 | TRBV6-5 | NA | TGTGCCAGCAGTTACAGACTGGGCAGGCAGCCCCAGCATTTT | CASSYRLGRQPQHF
many | TRBJ2-7 | TRBV12-3/TRBV12-4 | NA | TGTGCCAGCAGTTTCGTCGGGGGAGCAGGGGGAGAGCAGTACTTC | CASSFVGGAGGEQYF
many | TRBJ2-3 | TRBV6-1 | TRBD2 | TGTGCCAGCACTCTTAGCGGGGGGGCGGGTACGCAGTATTTT | CASTLSGGAGTQYF
NA | TRBJ2-5 | TRBV24-1 | NA | TGTGCCACCAGTGACCCGACTGGCCAAGAGACCCAGTACTTC | CATSDPTGQETQYF
many | TRBJ2-5 | TRBV29-1 | NA | TGCAGCGTTGAAGGTGGCTTAGGTCTAGCTGGAGAGACCCAGTACTTC | CSVEGGLGLAGETQYF
many | TRBJ1-4 | TRBV7-9 | TRBD1 | TGTGCCAGCAGCTTAGGACAGGGTGGGGCTAATGAAAAACTGTTTTTT | CASSLGQGGANEKLFF
many | TRBJ1-1 | TRBV10-1 | TRBD1 | TGCGCCAGTGTTGGACAGGGGACGACTACGAACACTGAAGCTTTCTTT | CASVGQGTTTNTEAFF
many | TRBJ1-1 | TRBV29-1 | TRBD1 | TGCAGCGCGGACAGGGGCCGTCCTAGCGGAGCTTTCTTT | CSADRGRPSGAFF
NA | TRBJ2-6 | TRBV15 | TRBD1 | TGTGCCACCAGGGCCTGGGGGACAGGGAGTGCTGGGGCCAACGTCCTGACTTTC | CATRAWGTGSAGANVLTF
many | TRBJ2-3 | TRBV7-9 | NA | TGTGCCAGCAGCTCTTTACCCGGGGATGAACGGTATTTT | CASSSLPGDERYF
many | TRBJ2-2 | TRBV5-1 | NA | TGCGCCAGCAGCTTGGTAAAGGGCACCGGGGAGCTGTTTTTT | CASSLVKGTGELFF
many | TRBJ2-1 | TRBV6-2/TRBV6-3 | TRBD2 | TGTGCCAGCACCTTTCTAGCGGGGGGGCCCGTGGAGCAGTTCTTC | CASTFLAGGPVEQFF
NA | TRBJ1-1 | TRBV29-1 | NA | TGCAGCGGTGAGGAACAGATTGAAGCTTTCTTT | CSGEEQIEAFF
few | TRBJ2-7 | TRBV28 | TRBD2 | TGTGCCAGCAGTAGAGGACTAGCGGGGGGCGGTTACTCCTACGAGCAGTACTTC | CASSRGLAGGGYSYEQYF
many | TRBJ2-1 | TRBV6-5 | NA | TGTGCCAGCAGTTACTCTAGGGGAAATGAGCAGTTCTTC | CASSYSRGNEQFF